These 10 T cell receptor beta chains were all obtained from the same sample, sequenced in a study of T cell responses to AZD1222 COVID-19 vaccine. Using immunoSEQ multiplex PCR, the repertoire was profiled, and TCRdb retains in-frame clones only, with some absent. The sample records about 110,000 clones, about 85% being singletons. The sequences come from peripheral blood, collected on day 0 of AZD1222 vaccination. All receptors derive from an adult in good health.

The chain links TRBV19 to TRBJ1-1; D unresolved. Trimming stripped 1 base from V and 1 base from J, with 10 bases between. CDR3 length: 15 amino acids. Per germline, CDR1 LNHDA and CDR2 SQIVND (reference sequence). CDR3 residues: CASSIGGPENTEAFF. The CDR3 bases are TGTGCCAGTAGTATAGGCGGACCGGAGAACACTGAAGCTTTCTTT. The full variable domain, with the rest looked up from reference TRBV19 and TRBJ1-1, is DGGITQSPKYLFRKEGQNVTLSCEQNLNHDAMYWYRQDPGQGLRLIYYSQIVNDFQKGDIAEGYSVSREKKESFPLTVTSAQKNPTAFYLCASSIGGPENTEAFFGQGTRLTVV.

The V gene is TRBV20-1, the J gene TRBJ1-1; possible D gene TRBD1, 6 bases. The CDR3 contains 13 residues. Germline V gene data show CDR1 as DFQATT and CDR2 as SNEGSKA (reference sequence). V lost 3 bases and J lost 1, with 9 bases in between. The CDR3 bases are TGCAGTGCTAGTAAAGGGGGGAACACTGAAGCTTTCTTT. Residues: CSASKGGNTEAFF.

The J gene is TRBJ1-1, the V gene TRBV6-5, with D hard to call. CDR3 length: 13 residues. V shed 2 bases and J shed 3 bases, with 7 bases lying between them. In germline, CDR1 is MNHEY, CDR2 SVGAGI. The CDR3 coding sequence is TGTGCCAGCAGTTACGAGGGCGACACTGAAGCTTTCTTT. It specifies CASSYEGDTEAFF.

The chain is built from TRBV27 and TRBJ2-5; 7 bases align to TRBD1. This CDR3 has 15 residues. The germline gives CDR1 MNHEY, CDR2 SMNVEV (reference sequence). V was pared by 5 bases and J by 5 bases, with 11 bases of the junction left unmatched. CDR3 nucleotide sequence: TGTGCCAGCAGTCTCGGCAGGGGGTATCACGAGACCCAGTACTTC. It is translated as CASSLGRGYHETQYF.

This chain joins TRBV9 and TRBJ2-1; TRBD1 is a possible D gene (5 bases). Germline CDR1 and CDR2: SGDLS and YYNGEE. Trimming stripped 2 bases from V and 0 bases from J, with 12 bases between. This CDR3 is built from 16 residues. CDR3 protein: CASSVGGHTSYNEQFF. The CDR3 DNA reads TGTGCCAGCAGCGTGGGCGGACACACCTCCTACAATGAGCAGTTCTTC.

The chain links TRBV24-1 to TRBJ2-1; TRBD2 might be the D (6 bases). V shed 3 bases and J shed 5 bases, with 13 bases lying between them. The CDR3 sequence is 15 residues long. Looked up from germline, CDR1 is KGHDR and CDR2 is SFDVKD. CDR3 residues: CATSDPGGRNNEQFF. CDR3 sequence (DNA): TGTGCCACCAGTGATCCCGGGGGACGAAACAATGAGCAGTTCTTC.

The V and J genes are TRBV6-2 or TRBV6-3 and TRBJ1-1; 9 nucleotides agree with TRBD1. There are 19 residues in the CDR3. Trimming at V came to 2 bases and at J to 4 bases, leaving 17 bases not matched to a gene. In germline, CDR1 is MNHEY, CDR2 SVGEGT. The CDR3 protein is CASSYGDRVNPGPSTEAFF. CDR3 bases: TGTGCCAGCAGTTACGGGGACAGGGTGAACCCAGGACCGTCCACTGAAGCTTTCTTT.

The chain couples TRBV7-9 to TRBJ1-6; D gene uncertain. The CDR3 contains 14 residues. The V end was cut by 1 base, the J end by 9 bases, with 10 bases between. CDR1 SEHNR and CDR2 FQNEAQ come from the germline V gene (reference sequence). CDR3 bases: TGTGCCAGCAGCTTAGAGGGAGCGGGTTCACCCCTCCACTTT. Amino acids: CASSLEGAGSPLHF.

The V and J genes are TRBV4-2 and TRBJ2-1; 11 bases map to TRBD2. The J segment lost 12 bases and the V segment lost 0 bases, leaving 7 bases of the junction unmatched. The V gene's germline CDR1 is LGHNA and CDR2 YNFKEQ. The CDR3 is 15 amino acids. The CDR3 is CASSQEELAGAGQFF. The CDR3 DNA sequence: TGTGCCAGCAGCCAAGAGGAACTAGCGGGGGCGGGGCAGTTCTTC.

This clone has a handful of counts. The gene calls are TRBV5-4 and TRBJ2-2, with D possibly TRBD1 on 6 matching bases. The ends were cut back, 2 bases at V and 2 bases at J, with 10 bases in the middle. Germline V gene data show CDR1 as SGHNT and CDR2 as YYREEE (reference sequence). The CDR3 runs 15 residues. As DNA, the CDR3 is TGTGCCAGCAGCTTCCGGGACACCAACACCGGGGAGCTGTTTTTT. Protein product: CASSFRDTNTGELFF.